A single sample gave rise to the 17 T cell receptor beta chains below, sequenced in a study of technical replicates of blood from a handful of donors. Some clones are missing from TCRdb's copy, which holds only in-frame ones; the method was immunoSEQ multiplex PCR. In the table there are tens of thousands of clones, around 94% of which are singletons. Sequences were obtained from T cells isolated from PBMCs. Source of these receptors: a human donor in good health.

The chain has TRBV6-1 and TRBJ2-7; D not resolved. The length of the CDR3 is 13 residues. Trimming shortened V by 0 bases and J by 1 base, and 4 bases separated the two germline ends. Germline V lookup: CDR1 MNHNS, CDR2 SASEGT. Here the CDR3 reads CASSEAYSYEQYF. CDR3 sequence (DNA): TGTGCCAGCAGTGAAGCATATTCCTACGAGCAGTACTTC.

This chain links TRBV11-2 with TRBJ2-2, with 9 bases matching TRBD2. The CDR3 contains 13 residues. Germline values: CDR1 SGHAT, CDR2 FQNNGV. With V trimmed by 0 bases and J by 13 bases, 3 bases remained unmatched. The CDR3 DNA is TGTGCCAGCAGCTTAGATGCGGGGGGGCGGCTGTTTTTT. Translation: CASSLDAGGRLFF.

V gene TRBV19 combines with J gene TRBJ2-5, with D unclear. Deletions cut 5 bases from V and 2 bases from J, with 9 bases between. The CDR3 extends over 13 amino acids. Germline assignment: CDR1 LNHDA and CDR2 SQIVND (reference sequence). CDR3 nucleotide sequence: TGTGCCAGTAGTTACGGGTTGCAAGAGACCCAGTACTTC. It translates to CASSYGLQETQYF.

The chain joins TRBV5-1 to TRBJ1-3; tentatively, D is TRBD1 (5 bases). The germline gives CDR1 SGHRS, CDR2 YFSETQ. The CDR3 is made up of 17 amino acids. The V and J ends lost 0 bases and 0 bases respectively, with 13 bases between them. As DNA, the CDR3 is TGCGCCAGCAGCTTGGCGGTCCAGGGCGACTCTGGAAACACCATATATTTT. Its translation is CASSLAVQGDSGNTIYF.

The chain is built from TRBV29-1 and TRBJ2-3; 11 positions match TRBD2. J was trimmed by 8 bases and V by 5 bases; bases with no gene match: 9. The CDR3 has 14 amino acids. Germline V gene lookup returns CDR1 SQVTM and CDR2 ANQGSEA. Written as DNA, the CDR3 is TGCAGCGTTCTGGATTTAGCGGGGGGGCTTACGCAGTATTTT. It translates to CSVLDLAGGLTQYF.

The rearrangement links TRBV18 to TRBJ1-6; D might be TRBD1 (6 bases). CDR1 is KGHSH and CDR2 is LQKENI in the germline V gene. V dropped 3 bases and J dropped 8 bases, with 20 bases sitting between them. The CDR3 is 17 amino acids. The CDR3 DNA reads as TGTGCCAGCTCACCCCTTGGGGGCAGCCGATCCGATTCACCCCTCCACTTT. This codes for CASSPLGGSRSDSPLHF. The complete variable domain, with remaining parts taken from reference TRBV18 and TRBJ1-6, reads NAGVMQNPRHLVRRRGQEARLRCSPMKGHSHVYWYRQLPEEGLKFMVYLQKENIIDESGMPKERFSAEFPKEGPSILRIQQVVRGDSAAYFCASSPLGGSRSDSPLHFGNGTRLTVT.

CDR3 DNA: TGTGCCAGCAGGTCCACAGGGATCTCTGGAAACACCATATATTTT. This codes for CASRSTGISGNTIYF. The gene calls are TRBV5-6 and TRBJ1-3, with D maybe TRBD1 (6 bases). CDR1 is SGHDT, CDR2 YYEEEE, per germline. The CDR3 covers 15 residues. V dropped 5 bases and J dropped 0 bases, with 12 bases sitting between them.

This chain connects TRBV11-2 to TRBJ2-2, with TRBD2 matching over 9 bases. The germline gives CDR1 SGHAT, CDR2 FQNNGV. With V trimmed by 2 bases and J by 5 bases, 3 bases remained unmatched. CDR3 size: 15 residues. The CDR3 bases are TGTGCCAGCAGCTTATGGACTAGCGCTACCGGGGAGCTGTTTTTT. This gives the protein CASSLWTSATGELFF.

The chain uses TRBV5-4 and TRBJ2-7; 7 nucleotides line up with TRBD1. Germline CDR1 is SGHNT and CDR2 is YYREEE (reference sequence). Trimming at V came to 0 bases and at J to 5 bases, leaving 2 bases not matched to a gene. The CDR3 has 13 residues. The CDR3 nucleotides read TGTGCCAGCAGCTTGGGACAGGGCGACGAGCAGTACTTC. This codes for CASSLGQGDEQYF. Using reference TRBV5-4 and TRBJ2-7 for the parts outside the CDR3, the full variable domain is ETGVTQSPTHLIKTRGQQVTLRCSSQSGHNTVSWYQQALGQGPQFIFQYYREEENGRGNFPPRFSGLQFPNYSSELNVNALELDDSALYLCASSLGQGDEQYFGPGTRLTVT.

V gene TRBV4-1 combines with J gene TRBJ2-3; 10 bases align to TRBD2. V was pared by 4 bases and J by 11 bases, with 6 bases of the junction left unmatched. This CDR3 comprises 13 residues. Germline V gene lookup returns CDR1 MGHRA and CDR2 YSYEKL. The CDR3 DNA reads TGCGCCAGCAGCCGGCTAGCGGGGGTTGGGCAGTATTTT. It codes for CASSRLAGVGQYF.

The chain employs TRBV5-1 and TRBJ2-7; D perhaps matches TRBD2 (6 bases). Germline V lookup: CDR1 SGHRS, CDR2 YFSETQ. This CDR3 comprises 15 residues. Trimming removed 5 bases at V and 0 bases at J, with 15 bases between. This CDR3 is CASRLSGGSSYEQYF. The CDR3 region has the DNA TGCGCCAGCAGACTTAGCGGAGGGAGCTCCTACGAGCAGTACTTC.

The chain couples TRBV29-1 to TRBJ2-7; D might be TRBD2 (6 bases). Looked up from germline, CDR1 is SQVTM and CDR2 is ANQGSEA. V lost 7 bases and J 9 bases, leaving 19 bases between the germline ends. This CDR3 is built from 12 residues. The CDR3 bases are TGCAGCGGGGCAGGAGGGGACCGGGGGCAGTACTTC. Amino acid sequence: CSGAGGDRGQYF.

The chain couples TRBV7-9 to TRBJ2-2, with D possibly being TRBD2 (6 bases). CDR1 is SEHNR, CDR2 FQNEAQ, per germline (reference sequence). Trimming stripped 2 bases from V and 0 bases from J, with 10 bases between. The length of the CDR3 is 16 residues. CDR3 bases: TGTGCCAGCAGCTTAATGCCGGGGGCGAACACCGGGGAGCTGTTTTTT. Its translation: CASSLMPGANTGELFF. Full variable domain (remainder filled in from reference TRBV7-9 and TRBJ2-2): DTGVSQNPRHKITKRGQNVTFRCDPISEHNRLYWYRQTLGQGPEFLTYFQNEAQLEKSRLLSDRFSAERPKGSFSTLEIQRTEQGDSAMYLCASSLMPGANTGELFFGEGSRLTVL.

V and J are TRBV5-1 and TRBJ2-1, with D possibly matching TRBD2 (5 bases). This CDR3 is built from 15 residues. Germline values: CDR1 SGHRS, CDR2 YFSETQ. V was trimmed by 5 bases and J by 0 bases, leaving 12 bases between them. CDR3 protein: CASRTLGSSYNEQFF. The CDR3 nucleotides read TGCGCCAGCAGGACTTTGGGGAGCTCCTACAATGAGCAGTTCTTC.

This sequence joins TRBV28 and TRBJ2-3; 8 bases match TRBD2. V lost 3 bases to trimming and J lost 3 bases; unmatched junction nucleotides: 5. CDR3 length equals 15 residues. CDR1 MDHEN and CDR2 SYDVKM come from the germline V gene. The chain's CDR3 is CASSLTSVGTDTQYF. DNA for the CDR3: TGTGCCAGCAGTTTGACTAGCGTCGGTACAGATACGCAGTATTTT. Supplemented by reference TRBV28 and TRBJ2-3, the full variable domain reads DVKVTQSSRYLVKRTGEKVFLECVQDMDHENMFWYRQDPGLGLRLIYFSYDVKMKEKGDIPEGYSVSREKKERFSLILESASTNQTSMYLCASSLTSVGTDTQYFGPGTRLTVL.

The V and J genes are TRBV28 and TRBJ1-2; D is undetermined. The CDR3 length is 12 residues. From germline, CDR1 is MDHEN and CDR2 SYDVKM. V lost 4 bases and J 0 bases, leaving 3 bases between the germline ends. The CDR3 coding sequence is TGTGCCAGCAGTTCTTCTAACTATGGCTACACCTTC. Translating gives CASSSSNYGYTF.

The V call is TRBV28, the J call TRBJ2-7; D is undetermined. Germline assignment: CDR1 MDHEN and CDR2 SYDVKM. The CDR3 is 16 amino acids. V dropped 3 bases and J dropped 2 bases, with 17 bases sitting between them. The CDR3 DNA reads TGTGCCAGCAGTTTCGGCCCTCGGGTGACTCCCTACGAGCAGTACTTC. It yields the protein CASSFGPRVTPYEQYF.